These T cell receptor beta chains were read from a single sample in a study of blood T cell repertoires in COVID-19. Only in-frame clones appear in the TCRdb table, and some are missing; sequencing was by immunoSEQ multiplex PCR. Of more than 250,000 clones detected, more than 70% appear once; the ten largest clones hold about 6.8%. Sequencing was done on a sample of peripheral blood. The source is a man between 18 and 29 years old who had recovered from COVID-19. The CDR3 runs from the conserved cysteine through the conserved F or W. Fields, in order: V gene, J gene, clone size, D gene, CDR3 protein, CDR3 DNA. A D gene is named only where the DNA matches it firmly. Clone size, where shown, is once, few, many, or a class for clones that have expanded.

TRBV10-3	TRBJ2-2	-	-	CAISELNSPTGELFF	TGTGCCATCAGTGAGTTGAACAGCCCCACCGGGGAGCTGTTTTTT
TRBV10-3	TRBJ2-3	-	-	CAISELGGWGTDTQYF	TGTGCCATCAGTGAGTTGGGGGGTTGGGGCACAGATACGCAGTATTTT
TRBV7-3	TRBJ1-5	-	TRBD1	CASSSPGQGVCQPQHF	TGTGCCAGCAGCTCCCCGGGACAGGGGGTATGTCAGCCCCAGCATTTT
TRBV6-5	TRBJ1-6	-	-	CASSSTSYNSPLHF	TGTGCCAGCAGCTCAACAAGTTATAATTCACCCCTCCACTTT
TRBV12-5	TRBJ1-5	-	TRBD1	CASGLGTGGLQPQHF	TGTGCTAGTGGTTTGGGGACAGGGGGGCTTCAGCCCCAGCATTTT
TRBV25-1	TRBJ1-1	-	-	CASSDLGAEAFF	TGTGCCAGCAGTGATTTAGGGGCTGAAGCTTTCTTT
TRBV19	TRBJ2-1	-	TRBD2	CASSSSGSTPYNEQFF	TGTGCCAGTAGTTCTAGCGGGAGCACCCCATACAATGAGCAGTTCTTC
TRBV19	TRBJ2-2	-	TRBD2	CASSSGRVAGELFF	TGTGCCAGTAGTAGTGGGAGGGTGGCCGGGGAGCTGTTTTTT
TRBV19	TRBJ2-4	-	TRBD1	CASSRDGTGMAIQYF	TGTGCCAGTAGTAGAGACGGGACAGGGATGGCCATTCAGTACTTC
TRBV7-3	TRBJ1-1	-	-	CASSHTGNTEAFF	TGTGCCAGCAGCCACACGGGGAACACTGAAGCTTTCTTT
TRBV25-1	TRBJ1-6	-	-	CASGPGGYRSPLHF	TGTGCCAGCGGACCGGGGGGCTACAGATCACCCCTCCACTTT
TRBV29-1	TRBJ1-1	-	TRBD1	CSVLTGTGATEAFF	TGCAGCGTCCTAACCGGGACAGGGGCCACTGAAGCTTTCTTT
TRBV10-3	TRBJ2-7	-	TRBD1	CAIRADREVFEQYF	TGTGCCATCCGCGCGGACAGGGAGGTTTTCGAGCAGTACTTC
TRBV2	TRBJ1-2	once	TRBD1	CASREPGQGGNDMF	TGTGCCAGCAGGGAACCGGGACAGGGGGGAAATGACATGTTC
TRBV7-9	TRBJ2-5	-	-	CASSLGDTLQETQYF	TGTGCCAGCAGCTTAGGGGACACCCTCCAAGAGACCCAGTACTTC
TRBV2	TRBJ1-5	-	TRBD1	CASSEAATGPINQPQHF	TGTGCCAGCAGTGAAGCCGCGACAGGGCCTATAAATCAGCCCCAGCATTTT
TRBV7-2	TRBJ1-1	-	-	CASSFLTVYTEAFF	TGTGCCAGCAGCTTCTTGACAGTTTATACTGAAGCTTTCTTT
TRBV5-6	TRBJ1-1	once	TRBD1	CASSWVYLGDRESEAFF	TGTGCCAGCAGCTGGGTTTATCTTGGGGACAGGGAATCTGAAGCTTTCTTT
TRBV19	TRBJ1-1	-	-	CASTSFGRNTEAFF	TGTGCCAGTACCTCATTCGGTAGGAACACTGAAGCTTTCTTT
TRBV3-1/TRBV3-2	TRBJ1-2	-	TRBD1	CASSPRTGGPNYGYTF	TGTGCCAGCAGCCCCCGGACAGGGGGCCCTAACTATGGCTACACCTTC
TRBV12-3/TRBV12-4	TRBJ2-7	few	-	CASSDSYEQYF	TGTGCCAGCAGTGACAGCTACGAGCAGTACTTC
TRBV30	TRBJ2-1	-	TRBD1	CAWSGDRNNEQFF	TGTGCCTGGAGTGGGGACAGGAACAATGAGCAGTTCTTC
TRBV5-4	TRBJ2-7	-	TRBD2	CASSRGLAGDEQYF	TGTGCCAGCAGTAGGGGACTAGCGGGGGACGAGCAGTACTTC
TRBV7-2	TRBJ1-6	-	-	CASSLKRQGPNSPLHF	TGTGCCAGCAGCTTAAAGCGTCAGGGCCCCAATTCACCCCTCCACTTT
TRBV19	TRBJ2-1	-	TRBD2	CASSTRERDEQFF	TGTGCCAGTAGTACGCGGGAGAGGGATGAGCAGTTCTTC
TRBV19	TRBJ2-1	-	-	CASSSRTSRVHNEQFF	TGTGCCAGTAGTTCGCGGACTTCCCGGGTCCACAATGAGCAGTTCTTC
TRBV6-2/TRBV6-3	TRBJ1-2	-	TRBD1	CASSPGQRIEYGYTF	TGTGCCAGCAGTCCGGGACAGCGGATAGAGTATGGCTACACCTTC
TRBV6-5	TRBJ2-1	-	TRBD2	CASTPPTSRNNEQFF	TGTGCCAGCACCCCTCCGACTAGCCGAAACAATGAGCAGTTCTTC
TRBV5-4	TRBJ2-2	once	TRBD2	CASSPPGSGATGELFF	TGTGCCAGCAGCCCGCCGGGAAGCGGGGCCACCGGGGAGCTGTTTTTT
TRBV4-1	TRBJ2-1	-	-	CASSQVPDYNEQFF	TGCGCCAGCAGCCAAGTTCCAGATTACAATGAGCAGTTCTTC
TRBV19	TRBJ1-3	-	-	CASMDIGSAGNTIYF	TGTGCCAGTATGGACATCGGATCGGCTGGAAACACCATATATTTT